This T cell receptor beta chain derives from a study of blood T cell repertoires in COVID-19. Produced via immunoSEQ multiplex PCR; TCRdb's table is partial and in-frame only. Among roughly 300,000 clones listed, about four fifths were seen once. The source of this sequence is a woman aged 45-65 years who had recovered from COVID-19. Source material: peripheral blood.

CDR3 nucleotides: TGTGCCAGCAGCCCCCAGGGATCTGGAGCTTTCTTT. It is translated as CASSPQGSGAFF. The J gene is TRBJ1-1, the V gene TRBV6-2 or TRBV6-3; tentative D call: TRBD1 (5 bases). V was cut by 6 bases and J by 10 bases, with 15 bases left in between. This CDR3 has 12 residues. Germline V gene data show CDR1 as MNHEY and CDR2 as SVGEGT.